The 2 T cell receptor beta chains below come from one sample, sequenced in a study of cytomegalovirus exposure and HLA in healthy donors. The PCR contained 60 Vbeta and 13 Jbeta primers. Profiled with immunoSEQ multiplex PCR; TCRdb holds only in-frame clones, not every one. The sample holds 35,000 or so clones, 81% seen once. Material: PBMCs. The receptors here all came from a woman aged 35 to 49 in good health and CMV-seronegative.

The gene calls are TRBV5-1 and TRBJ1-2; D is uncertain. The CDR3 contains 13 residues. The V end was cut by 0 bases, the J end by 8 bases, with 11 bases between. Germline CDR1 SGHRS, CDR2 YFSETQ. CDR3 residues: CASSLDGKLGYTF. In nucleotides, the CDR3 is TGCGCCAGCAGCTTGGACGGGAAACTAGGCTACACCTTC.

V usage is TRBV10-3 and J usage is TRBJ1-5, with D tentatively TRBD1 (6 bases). Germline V gives CDR1 ENHRY, CDR2 SYGVKD. V lost 9 bases, J lost 3 bases, and 12 bases lay in between. This CDR3 spans 13 amino acids. CDR3 residues: CAIGGRVNQPQHF. CDR3 in DNA: TGTGCCATTGGGGGCAGGGTCAATCAGCCCCAGCATTTT.